These 9 T cell receptor beta chains were all obtained from the same sample, sequenced in a study of somatic mutations in cytotoxic T cells in rheumatoid arthritis. Measured with immunoSEQ multiplex PCR; TCRdb has only the in-frame clones, and not every one. Counted here are several thousand clones, 79% occurring once; the ten biggest clones make up approximately 4.9%. Input material: CD8+ T cells sorted from blood. These receptors originate from an adult with rheumatoid arthritis.

The chain carries TRBV30 and TRBJ2-1; 14 bases are a match to TRBD2. V was pared by 4 bases and J by 2 bases, with 4 bases of the junction left unmatched. Germline V CDR1 and CDR2: GTSNPN, SVGIG (reference sequence). The CDR3 loop spans 16 amino acids. The CDR3: CAWIGTSGRTYNEQFF. The CDR3 nucleotides read TGTGCCTGGATCGGGACTAGCGGGAGAACCTACAATGAGCAGTTCTTC. Variable domain in full (rest from reference TRBV30 and TRBJ2-1): SQTIHQWPATLVQPVGSPLSLECTVEGTSNPNLYWYRQAAGRGLQLLFYSVGIGQISSEVPQNLSASRPQDRQFILSSKKLLLSDSGFYLCAWIGTSGRTYNEQFFGPGTRLTVL.

The genes are TRBV29-1 and TRBJ2-7; D gene ambiguous. The length of the CDR3 is 13 residues. V was pared by 4 bases and J by 1 base, with 11 bases between. Germline V CDR1 and CDR2: SQVTM, ANQGSEA. As DNA, the CDR3 is TGCAGCGTTGTCTCCTCAGAGTCCTACGAGCAGTACTTC. Translation: CSVVSSESYEQYF.

V is TRBV29-1 and J is TRBJ2-1, with 7 bases that match TRBD1. V was clipped by 4 bases and J by 6 bases; unmatched bases: 3. CDR3 length: 12 residues. Germline values: CDR1 SQVTM, CDR2 ANQGSEA. The CDR3 reads CSVGQGGNEQFF. Written as DNA, the CDR3 is TGCAGCGTTGGACAGGGCGGCAATGAGCAGTTCTTC.

This clone was seen a few times. This chain links TRBV30 with TRBJ1-2, with D possibly being TRBD1 (5 bases). There are 11 residues in the CDR3. Germline-derived CDR1 and CDR2 are GTSNPN and SVGIG (reference sequence). Deletions cut 4 bases from V and 8 bases from J, with 11 bases between. CDR3 protein: CAWKGETGYTF. CDR3 in DNA: TGTGCCTGGAAAGGGGAAACGGGCTACACCTTC.

This CDR3 reads CASSLARAWNQPQHF. The CDR3 DNA sequence: TGTGCCAGCAGCTTGGCTCGGGCTTGGAATCAGCCCCAGCATTTT. The genes are TRBV5-6 and TRBJ1-5; D is ambiguous. Germline CDR1 and CDR2: SGHDT and YYEEEE. Trimming shortened V by 0 bases and J by 4 bases, and 11 bases separated the two germline ends. This CDR3 is built from 15 residues.

This clone was seen only once. The J gene is TRBJ2-5, the V gene TRBV6-5; 7 nucleotides line up with TRBD2. This CDR3 comprises 13 residues. With V trimmed by 4 bases and J by 13 bases, 12 bases remained unmatched. Germline CDR1 is MNHEY and CDR2 is SVGAGI. This CDR3 reads CASSSLQWEGLYF. CDR3 nucleotide sequence: TGTGCCAGCAGTTCCTTACAGTGGGAGGGGCTGTACTTC.

This clone showed up just once. The chain links TRBV28 to TRBJ2-7, with D perhaps matching TRBD2 (5 bases). CDR3 size: 14 residues. The V and J ends lost 5 bases and 2 bases respectively, with 13 bases between them. Germline V gene data show CDR1 as MDHEN and CDR2 as SYDVKM. The CDR3: CASSTSGAAYEQYV. Here the CDR3 DNA reads TGTGCCAGCAGTACGTCCGGAGCGGCCTACGAGCAGTACGTC.

The chain uses TRBV9 and TRBJ2-7, with 8 bases fitting TRBD2. Per the germline V gene, CDR1 is SGDLS and CDR2 is YYNGEE. Losses at the gene ends were 4 bases for V and 0 bases for J; bases not matched to a gene: 6. The CDR3 has 15 amino acids. CDR3 loop: CASSSSSGSSYEQYF. The CDR3 DNA follows: TGTGCCAGCAGCTCGTCTAGCGGGTCCTCCTACGAGCAGTACTTC. Full variable domain (outside the CDR3, taken from reference TRBV9 and TRBJ2-7): DSGVTQTPKHLITATGQRVTLRCSPRSGDLSVYWYQQSLDQGLQFLIQYYNGEERAKGNILERFSAQQFPDLHSELNLSSLELGDSALYFCASSSSSGSSYEQYFGPGTRLTVT.

The CDR3 bases are TGCAGCTTTCGAGGGGCGTATTTTAATGAGCAGTTCTTC. Translating it yields CSFRGAYFNEQFF. V gene TRBV29-1 combines with J gene TRBJ2-1; D possibly uses TRBD1 or TRBD2 (5 bases each). The CDR3 loop spans 13 amino acids. With 8 bases removed from V and 7 bases from J, the gap between germline ends came to 18 bases. Per germline, CDR1 SQVTM and CDR2 ANQGSEA.